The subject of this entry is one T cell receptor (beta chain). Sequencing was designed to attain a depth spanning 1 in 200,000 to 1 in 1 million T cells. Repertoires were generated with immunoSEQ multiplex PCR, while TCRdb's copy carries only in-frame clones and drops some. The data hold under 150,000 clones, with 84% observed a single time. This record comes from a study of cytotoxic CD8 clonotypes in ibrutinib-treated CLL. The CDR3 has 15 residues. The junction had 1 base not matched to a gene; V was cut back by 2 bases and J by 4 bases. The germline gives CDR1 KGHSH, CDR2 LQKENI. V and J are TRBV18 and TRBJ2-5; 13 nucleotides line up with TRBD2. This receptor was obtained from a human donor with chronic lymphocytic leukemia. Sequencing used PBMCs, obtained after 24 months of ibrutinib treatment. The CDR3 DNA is TGTGCCAGCTCACCAAGGACTAGCGGGGGAGAGACCCAGTACTTC. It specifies CASSPRTSGGETQYF.